The present T cell receptor beta chain was sequenced within a study of blood T cell repertoires in COVID-19. Study-level information: Acute and convalescent COVID-19 specimens originated in the United States, Italy and Spain. T cells, B-cell-depleted T cells, or PBMCs provided the cDNA or gDNA that served as material.

In the authors' workflow: How many nucleated cells were present was estimated from reference gene primer amplification. The protocol was immunoSEQ multiplex PCR, while the TCRdb copy is restricted to in-frame clones and leaves out a portion. V, J and clone size were drawn from that table, and D and trimming were deduced from the DNA. The profile covers roughly 38,000 clones, with roughly 89% appearing a single time and 25% to 30% taken by the ten largest. Germline assignment: CDR1 SGHAT and CDR2 FQNNGV. CDR3 length: 16 residues. The germline V and J ends were trimmed by 4 bases and 2 bases, with 18 bases remaining between them.

Sequencing used peripheral blood. The J gene is TRBJ2-7, the V gene TRBV11-2; TRBD2 might be the D (5 bases). The receptor was isolated from a man between 60 and 75 years old with active or convalescent COVID-19. The CDR3 coding sequence is TGTGCCAGCAGCTCCACCGCCGGACTGGGTCCCTACGAGCAGTACTTC. Translated: CASSSTAGLGPYEQYF.